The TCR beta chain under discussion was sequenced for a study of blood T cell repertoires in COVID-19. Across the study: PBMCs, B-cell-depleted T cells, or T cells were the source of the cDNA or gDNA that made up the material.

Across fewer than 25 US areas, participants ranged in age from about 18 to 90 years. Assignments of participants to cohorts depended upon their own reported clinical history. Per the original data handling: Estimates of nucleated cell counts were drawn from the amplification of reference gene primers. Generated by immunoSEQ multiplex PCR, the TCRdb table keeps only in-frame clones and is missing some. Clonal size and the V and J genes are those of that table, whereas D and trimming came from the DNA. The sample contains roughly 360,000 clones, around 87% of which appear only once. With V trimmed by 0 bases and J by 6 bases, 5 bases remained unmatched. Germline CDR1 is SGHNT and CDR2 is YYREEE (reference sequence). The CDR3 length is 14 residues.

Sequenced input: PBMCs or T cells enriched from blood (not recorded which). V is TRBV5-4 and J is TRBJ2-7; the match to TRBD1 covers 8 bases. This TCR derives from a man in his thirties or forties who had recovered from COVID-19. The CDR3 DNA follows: TGTGCCAGCAGCTTGGGGACAGGGTTGGTCGAGCAGTACTTC. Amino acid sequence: CASSLGTGLVEQYF.